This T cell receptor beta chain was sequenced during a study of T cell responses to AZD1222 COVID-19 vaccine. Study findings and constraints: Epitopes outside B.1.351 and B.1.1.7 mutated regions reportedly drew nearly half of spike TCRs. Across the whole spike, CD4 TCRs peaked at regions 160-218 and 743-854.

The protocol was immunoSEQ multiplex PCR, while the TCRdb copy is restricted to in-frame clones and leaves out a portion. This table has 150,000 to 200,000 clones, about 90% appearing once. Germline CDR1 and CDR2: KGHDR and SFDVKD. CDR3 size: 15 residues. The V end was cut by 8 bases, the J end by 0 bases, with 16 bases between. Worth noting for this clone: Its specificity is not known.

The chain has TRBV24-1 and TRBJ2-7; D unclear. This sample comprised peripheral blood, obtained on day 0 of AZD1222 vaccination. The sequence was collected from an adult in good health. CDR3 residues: CATNDPDRSSYEQYF. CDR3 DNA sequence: TGTGCCACCAACGACCCGGACCGATCCTCCTACGAGCAGTACTTC.